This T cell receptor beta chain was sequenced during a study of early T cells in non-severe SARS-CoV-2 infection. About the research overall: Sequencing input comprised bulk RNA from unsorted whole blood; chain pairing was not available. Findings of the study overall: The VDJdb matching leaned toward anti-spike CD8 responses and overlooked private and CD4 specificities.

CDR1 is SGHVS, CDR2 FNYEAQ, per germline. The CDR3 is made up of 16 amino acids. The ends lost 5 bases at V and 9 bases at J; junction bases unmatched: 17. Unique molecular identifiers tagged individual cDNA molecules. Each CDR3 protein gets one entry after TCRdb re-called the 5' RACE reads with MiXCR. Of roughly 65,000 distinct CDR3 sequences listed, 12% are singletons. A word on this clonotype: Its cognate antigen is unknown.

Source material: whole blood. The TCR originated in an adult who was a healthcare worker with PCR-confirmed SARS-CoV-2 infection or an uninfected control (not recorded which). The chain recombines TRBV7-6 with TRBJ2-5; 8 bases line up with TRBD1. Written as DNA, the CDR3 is TGTGCCAGCAGCCTAGGGGACAGGACGTCTGTCTTGGCCCAGTACTTC. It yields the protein CASSLGDRTSVLAQYF. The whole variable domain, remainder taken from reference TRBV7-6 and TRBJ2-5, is GAGVSQSPRYKVTKRGQDVALRCDPISGHVSLYWYRQALGQGPEFLTYFNYEAQQDKSGLPNDRFSAERPEGSISTLTIQRTEQRDSAMYRCASSLGDRTSVLAQYFGPGTRLLVL.